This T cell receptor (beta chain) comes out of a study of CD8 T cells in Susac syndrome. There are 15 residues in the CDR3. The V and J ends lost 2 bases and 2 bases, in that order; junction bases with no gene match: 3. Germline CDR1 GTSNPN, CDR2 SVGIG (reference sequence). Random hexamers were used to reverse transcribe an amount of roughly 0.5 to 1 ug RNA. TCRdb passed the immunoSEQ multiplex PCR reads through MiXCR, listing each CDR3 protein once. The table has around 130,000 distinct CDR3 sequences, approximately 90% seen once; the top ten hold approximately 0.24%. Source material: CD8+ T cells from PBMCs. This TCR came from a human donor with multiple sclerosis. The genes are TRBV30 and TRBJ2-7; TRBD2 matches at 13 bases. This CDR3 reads CAWSIGLAGAYEQYF. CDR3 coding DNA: TGTGCCTGGAGTATTGGACTAGCGGGAGCCTACGAGCAGTACTTC.